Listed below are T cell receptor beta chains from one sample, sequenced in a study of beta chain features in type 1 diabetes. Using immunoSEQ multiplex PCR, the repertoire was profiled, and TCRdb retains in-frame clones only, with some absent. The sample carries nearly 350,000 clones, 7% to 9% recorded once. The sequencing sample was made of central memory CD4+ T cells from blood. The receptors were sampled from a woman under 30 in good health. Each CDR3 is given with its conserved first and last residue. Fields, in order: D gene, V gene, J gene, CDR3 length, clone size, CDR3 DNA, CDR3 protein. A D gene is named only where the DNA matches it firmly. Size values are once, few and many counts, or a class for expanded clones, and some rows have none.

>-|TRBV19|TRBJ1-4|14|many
TGTGCCAGCAACGCCGGGACATCGAATGAAAAACTGTTTTTT
CASNAGTSNEKLFF
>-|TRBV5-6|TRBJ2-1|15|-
TGTGCCAGCAGCCGCAGGGTTAGCTCCTACAATGAGCAGTTCTTC
CASSRRVSSYNEQFF
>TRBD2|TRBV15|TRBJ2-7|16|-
TGTGCCACCAGCAGCTGGACTAGCGGGAGGGTGGACGAGCAGTACTTC
CATSSWTSGRVDEQYF
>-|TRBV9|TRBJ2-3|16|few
TGTGCCAGCAGCGTAGGGGCCCCTCCAAACACAGATACGCAGTATTTT
CASSVGAPPNTDTQYF
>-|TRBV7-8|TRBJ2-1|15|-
TGTGCCAGCAGTTCGGGACTCCCAACCTACAATGAGCAGTTCTTC
CASSSGLPTYNEQFF
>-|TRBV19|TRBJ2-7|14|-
TGTGCCAGTAGTAAACAGGACAGAGCCTACGAGCAGTACTTC
CASSKQDRAYEQYF
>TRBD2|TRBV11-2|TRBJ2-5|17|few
TGTGCCAGCAGCTTAGACTCCCGGGCTAGCGGGCAAGAGACCCAGTACTTC
CASSLDSRASGQETQYF
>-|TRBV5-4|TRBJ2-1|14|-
TGTGCCAGCAGCTTGGGAGACTCCTACAATGAGCAGTTCTTC
CASSLGDSYNEQFF
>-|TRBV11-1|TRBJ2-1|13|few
TGTGCCAGCAGCTTACAGGGGTACAATGAGCAGTTCTTC
CASSLQGYNEQFF
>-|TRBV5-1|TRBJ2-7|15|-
TGCGCCAGCAGCTTGGAAGGGGTCCCCTCCTACGAGCAGTACTTC
CASSLEGVPSYEQYF
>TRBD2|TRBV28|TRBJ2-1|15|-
TGTGCCAGCAGTCCTGGCGGGAGAACCGGGAATGAGCAGTTCTTC
CASSPGGRTGNEQFF
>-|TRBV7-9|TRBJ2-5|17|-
TGTGCCAGCACCCCCGGCAAGGGAAGGGGGTACCAAGAGACCCAGTACTTC
CASTPGKGRGYQETQYF
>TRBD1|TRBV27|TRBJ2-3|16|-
TGTGCCAGCAGTTTACTCGGGACAGCCAGCACAGATACGCAGTATTTT
CASSLLGTASTDTQYF
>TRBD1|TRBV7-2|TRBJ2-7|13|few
TGTGCCAGCAGACCCGACAGGGGCTACGGGCAGTACTTC
CASRPDRGYGQYF
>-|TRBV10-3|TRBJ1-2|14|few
TGTGCCATCAGTGAGTCAACTCAGGGCGTCGGCTACACCTTC
CAISESTQGVGYTF
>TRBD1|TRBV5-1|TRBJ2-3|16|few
TGCGCCAGCAGCTTGGGGACAGGGGTCGGAGGGGATACGCAGTATTTT
CASSLGTGVGGDTQYF
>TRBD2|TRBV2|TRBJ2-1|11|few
TGTGCCAGCAGTGAAACTAGCGTCCAGTTCTTC
CASSETSVQFF
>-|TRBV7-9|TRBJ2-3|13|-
TGTGCCAGCAGCTTTTACTCGACAGATACGCAGTATTTT
CASSFYSTDTQYF
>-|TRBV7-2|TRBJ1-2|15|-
TGTGCCAGCAGCTTAGCGGGGGGCTCAAACGATGGCTACACCTTC
CASSLAGGSNDGYTF
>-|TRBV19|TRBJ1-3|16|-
TGTGCCAGTAGCCCCACCACAGGACACTCTGGAAACACCATATATTTT
CASSPTTGHSGNTIYF
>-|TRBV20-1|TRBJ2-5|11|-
TGCAGTGGCGACGCCGGACAGACCCAGTACTTC
CSGDAGQTQYF
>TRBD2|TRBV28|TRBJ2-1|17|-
TGTGCCAGCAGTCCTCTACGGACTAGCGGGAACTACAATGAGCAGTTCTTC
CASSPLRTSGNYNEQFF
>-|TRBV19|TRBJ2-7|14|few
TGTGCCAGTCGCTATGACAGCACCTCCTACGAGCAGTACTTC
CASRYDSTSYEQYF
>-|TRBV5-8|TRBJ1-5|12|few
TGTGCCAGCAGCTTGAACGAATATCCCCAGCATTTT
CASSLNEYPQHF
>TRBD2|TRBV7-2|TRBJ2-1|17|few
TGTGCCAGCAGCTTGAAAGCCGGGACTAGCGTTGATCGTGAGCAGTTCTTC
CASSLKAGTSVDREQFF
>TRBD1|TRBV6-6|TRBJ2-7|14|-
TGTGCCGCGACAAGACAGGGCCTCTCCTACGAGCAGTACTTC
CAATRQGLSYEQYF
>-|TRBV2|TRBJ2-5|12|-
TGTGCCAGCAGTTACGTCCAAGAGACCCAGTACTTC
CASSYVQETQYF
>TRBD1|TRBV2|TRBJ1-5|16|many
TGTGCCAGCAGTGGGGGCGGGACAGGGGAACCTCAGCCCCAGCATTTT
CASSGGGTGEPQPQHF
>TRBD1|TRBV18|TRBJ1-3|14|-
TGTGCCAGCTCACCGAGGGGGACAGAAAACACCATATATTTT
CASSPRGTENTIYF
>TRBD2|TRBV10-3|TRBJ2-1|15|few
TGTGCCATCAGTGGCCTAGCGGGAGGGGTGTATGAGCAGTTCTTC
CAISGLAGGVYEQFF
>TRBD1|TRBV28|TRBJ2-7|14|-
TGTGCCAGCAGCTACCCCTGGGGGACAGATGAGCAGTACTTC
CASSYPWGTDEQYF
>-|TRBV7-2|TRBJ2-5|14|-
TGCGCCAGCAGCCAAGGCAACTTACAAGAGACCCAGTACTTC
CASSQGNLQETQYF
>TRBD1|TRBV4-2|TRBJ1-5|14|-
TGTGCCAGCAGCTTAGGGACAGGGGGCCAGCCCCAGCATTTT
CASSLGTGGQPQHF
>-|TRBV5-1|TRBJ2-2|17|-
TGCGCCAGCAGCTTGGACCTCCGGGACTCCTACACCGGGGAGCTGTTTTTT
CASSLDLRDSYTGELFF
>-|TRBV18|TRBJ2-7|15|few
TGTGCCAGCTCACCAGGTCTTTTGGGGGTAGATCAGCAGTACTTC
CASSPGLLGVDQQYF
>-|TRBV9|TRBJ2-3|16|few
TGTGCCAGCAGCGTAGAGGGGAGGTTCGGTGCAGATACGCAGTATTTT
CASSVEGRFGADTQYF
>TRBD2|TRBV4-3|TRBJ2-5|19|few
TGCGCCAGCAGCCAAGACGCTGGGACTAGCGGGAGGAACCAAGAGACCCAGTACTTC
CASSQDAGTSGRNQETQYF
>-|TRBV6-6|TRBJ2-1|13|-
TGTGCCAGCAGTTACAACCTTAACAATGAGCAGTTCTTC
CASSYNLNNEQFF
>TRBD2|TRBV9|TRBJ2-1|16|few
TGTGCCAGCAGCCCCCTTGGCGGGAGGGCCCTCAATGAGCAGTTCTTC
CASSPLGGRALNEQFF
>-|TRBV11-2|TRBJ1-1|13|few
TGTGCCAGCGGGACGGGGCTGAACACTGAAGCTTTCTTT
CASGTGLNTEAFF
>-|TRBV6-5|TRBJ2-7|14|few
TGTGCCAGCAGTTACATGGGGGCCCAGTACGAGCAGTACTTC
CASSYMGAQYEQYF
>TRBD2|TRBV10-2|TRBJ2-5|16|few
TGCGCCCGCGGGACTAGCGGGAGCTCCGGCCGAGCGGCCCAGTACTTC
CARGTSGSSGRAAQYF
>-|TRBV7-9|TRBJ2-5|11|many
TGTGCCAGCAGCTTGGCGGAGACCCAGTACTTC
CASSLAETQYF
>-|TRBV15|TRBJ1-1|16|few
TGTGCCACCAGCAGGGGACATGGGGGACGGAACACTGAAGCTTTCTTT
CATSRGHGGRNTEAFF
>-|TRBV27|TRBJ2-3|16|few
TGTGCCAGCAGCCCTCGGGGAGTAACTAGCACAGATACGCAGTATTTT
CASSPRGVTSTDTQYF
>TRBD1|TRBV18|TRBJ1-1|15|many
TGTGCCAGCTCGCTAGGATTACAGGGGTCCCAGGAAGCTTTCTTT
CASSLGLQGSQEAFF
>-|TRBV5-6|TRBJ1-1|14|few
TGTGCCAGCAGCTTGGTACAGAGGAACACTGAAGCTTTCTTT
CASSLVQRNTEAFF
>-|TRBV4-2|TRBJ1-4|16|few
TGTGCCAGCAGCCGAGACGGTCGAGGGGGTAATGAAAAACTGTTTTTT
CASSRDGRGGNEKLFF
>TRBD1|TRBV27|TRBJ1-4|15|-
TGTGCCAGCAGTCCGGGACAGAAACAAAATGAAAAACTGTTTTTT
CASSPGQKQNEKLFF
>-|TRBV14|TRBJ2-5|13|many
TGTGCCAGCAGCCAAGGATTCGGGGAGACCCAGTACTTC
CASSQGFGETQYF